The rows below give T cell receptor beta chains drawn from one sample of a study of shared clonotypes between healthy human individuals. Clones were read by immunoSEQ multiplex PCR, and TCRdb kept only the in-frame ones, dropping some. The table shows more than 2 million clones, with approximately 94% occurring only once. The source material was naive CD4+ T cells sorted from blood. The receptors shown here come from a man aged 18 to 30 in good health. The conserved cysteine and the conserved F or W are not part of the CDR3 here.

CDR3aa	len	j_gene	v_gene
ASSLGAVAYEQY	12	TRBJ2-7	TRBV7-9
ASSLGQGGGGYT	12	TRBJ1-2	TRBV6-1
AWSGGPQETQY	11	TRBJ2-5	TRBV30
ASSLIRTGNYEQY	13	TRBJ2-7	TRBV7-2
ASSRVVGQGVRGYT	14	TRBJ1-2	TRBV2
ASSPGPETYEQY	12	TRBJ2-7	TRBV5-4
ASRFDRGAYGYT	12	TRBJ1-2	TRBV28
ASSPQGTSGYEQY	13	TRBJ2-7	TRBV7-2
ASSMGQGRTETQY	13	TRBJ2-5	TRBV19
ASSSFRGLAETQY	13	TRBJ2-5	TRBV11-2
ASSSGDTYGYT	11	TRBJ1-2	TRBV28
ASSESRTGYTDTQY	14	TRBJ2-3	TRBV10-1
ASSLGGTLTGELF	13	TRBJ2-2	TRBV7-2
ASSQGTNAAYEQY	13	TRBJ2-7	TRBV4-3
ASSPSGGDYNEQF	13	TRBJ2-1	TRBV7-2